Listed below are T cell receptor beta chains from one sample, sequenced in a study of blood T cell repertoires in COVID-19. Method: immunoSEQ multiplex PCR; TCRdb's copy keeps in-frame clones and lacks some. The table shows 80,000 to 90,000 clones, with around nine tenths occurring only once. Input material: peripheral blood. These receptors were taken from a man in his forties or fifties with acute or convalescent COVID-19. CDR3s include the opening cysteine and the closing phenylalanine or tryptophan. Fields, in order: D gene, V gene, CDR3 protein. D genes are given only for firm matches.

>-|TRBV11-2
CASSLRQYVTAFSYEQYF
>-|TRBV27
CASSLSVLLGPSTDTQYF
>-|TRBV5-4
CASSSRGLMENTGELFF
>-|TRBV19
CASSIADSYNEQFF
>-|TRBV4-2
CASSQEGGGTTGYTF
>-|TRBV19
CASSRGTNTEAFF
>-|TRBV7-2
CASSLSGPLEQYF
>-|TRBV14
CASSPRPGAGNTIYF
>-|TRBV7-9
CASSLATSTDTQYF
>TRBD2|TRBV9
CASSVSGRGGEGEQFF
>TRBD1|TRBV4-1
CASSGTGGPEKLFF
>TRBD1|TRBV7-3
CASSATGDNTEAFF
>TRBD1|TRBV30
CAWGGHRGRVDTQYF
>-|TRBV12-5
CASGFTIANTGELFF
>TRBD1|TRBV19
CASSPGTGGSGELFF
>-|TRBV12-3/TRBV12-4
CASRGLTDEKLFF
>TRBD1|TRBV5-1
CASSLGDRGLNPLNTEAFF
>TRBD1|TRBV7-9
CASSSRDRVFEYGYTF
>-|TRBV30
CAWSSQGTFEQYF
>TRBD1|TRBV19
CASSSRTGIYGYTF
>-|TRBV2
CASSPEVAVSYEQYF
>TRBD1|TRBV19
CASSLGQEGEQYF
>TRBD1|TRBV12-3/TRBV12-4
CASSFNRGDGYTF
>-|TRBV20-1
CSASAARGSVDTQYF
>-|TRBV7-2
CASSKEGTYGYTF
>-|TRBV5-1
CASRTTQGTETQYF
>TRBD1|TRBV10-3
CAITGDSPTDTQYF
>TRBD2|TRBV9
CASSVDGLANTGELFF
>TRBD1|TRBV4-1
CASSQNRGSYEQYF
>-|TRBV14
CASSQGAQPQHF
>TRBD2|TRBV19
CASSGGLAGGTGELFF
>TRBD2|TRBV11-3
CASSFAGVPDTQYF
>-|TRBV9
CASSVAAGGNSPLHF
>-|TRBV6-4
CASSDSPSNSPLHF
>TRBD1|TRBV6-1
CASSEGIWTGMDYGYTF
>-|TRBV27
CASSPQGPKRAYYEQYF
>-|TRBV2
CASTGTTNEKLFF
>-|TRBV6-5
CASRLDGVNTEAFF
>TRBD1|TRBV19
CATRGQGITGANVLTF
>-|TRBV11-1
CASSSGSYEQYF
>TRBD1|TRBV19
CASSPRQGANQPQHF
>TRBD1|TRBV30
CAWIRTGLSYEQYF
>-|TRBV19
CASSIRQNRDTQYF
>-|TRBV20-1
CSANGLNGYTF
>TRBD1|TRBV9
CASSTGGFHEQFF
>-|TRBV18
CASSPPGLRSGNTIYF